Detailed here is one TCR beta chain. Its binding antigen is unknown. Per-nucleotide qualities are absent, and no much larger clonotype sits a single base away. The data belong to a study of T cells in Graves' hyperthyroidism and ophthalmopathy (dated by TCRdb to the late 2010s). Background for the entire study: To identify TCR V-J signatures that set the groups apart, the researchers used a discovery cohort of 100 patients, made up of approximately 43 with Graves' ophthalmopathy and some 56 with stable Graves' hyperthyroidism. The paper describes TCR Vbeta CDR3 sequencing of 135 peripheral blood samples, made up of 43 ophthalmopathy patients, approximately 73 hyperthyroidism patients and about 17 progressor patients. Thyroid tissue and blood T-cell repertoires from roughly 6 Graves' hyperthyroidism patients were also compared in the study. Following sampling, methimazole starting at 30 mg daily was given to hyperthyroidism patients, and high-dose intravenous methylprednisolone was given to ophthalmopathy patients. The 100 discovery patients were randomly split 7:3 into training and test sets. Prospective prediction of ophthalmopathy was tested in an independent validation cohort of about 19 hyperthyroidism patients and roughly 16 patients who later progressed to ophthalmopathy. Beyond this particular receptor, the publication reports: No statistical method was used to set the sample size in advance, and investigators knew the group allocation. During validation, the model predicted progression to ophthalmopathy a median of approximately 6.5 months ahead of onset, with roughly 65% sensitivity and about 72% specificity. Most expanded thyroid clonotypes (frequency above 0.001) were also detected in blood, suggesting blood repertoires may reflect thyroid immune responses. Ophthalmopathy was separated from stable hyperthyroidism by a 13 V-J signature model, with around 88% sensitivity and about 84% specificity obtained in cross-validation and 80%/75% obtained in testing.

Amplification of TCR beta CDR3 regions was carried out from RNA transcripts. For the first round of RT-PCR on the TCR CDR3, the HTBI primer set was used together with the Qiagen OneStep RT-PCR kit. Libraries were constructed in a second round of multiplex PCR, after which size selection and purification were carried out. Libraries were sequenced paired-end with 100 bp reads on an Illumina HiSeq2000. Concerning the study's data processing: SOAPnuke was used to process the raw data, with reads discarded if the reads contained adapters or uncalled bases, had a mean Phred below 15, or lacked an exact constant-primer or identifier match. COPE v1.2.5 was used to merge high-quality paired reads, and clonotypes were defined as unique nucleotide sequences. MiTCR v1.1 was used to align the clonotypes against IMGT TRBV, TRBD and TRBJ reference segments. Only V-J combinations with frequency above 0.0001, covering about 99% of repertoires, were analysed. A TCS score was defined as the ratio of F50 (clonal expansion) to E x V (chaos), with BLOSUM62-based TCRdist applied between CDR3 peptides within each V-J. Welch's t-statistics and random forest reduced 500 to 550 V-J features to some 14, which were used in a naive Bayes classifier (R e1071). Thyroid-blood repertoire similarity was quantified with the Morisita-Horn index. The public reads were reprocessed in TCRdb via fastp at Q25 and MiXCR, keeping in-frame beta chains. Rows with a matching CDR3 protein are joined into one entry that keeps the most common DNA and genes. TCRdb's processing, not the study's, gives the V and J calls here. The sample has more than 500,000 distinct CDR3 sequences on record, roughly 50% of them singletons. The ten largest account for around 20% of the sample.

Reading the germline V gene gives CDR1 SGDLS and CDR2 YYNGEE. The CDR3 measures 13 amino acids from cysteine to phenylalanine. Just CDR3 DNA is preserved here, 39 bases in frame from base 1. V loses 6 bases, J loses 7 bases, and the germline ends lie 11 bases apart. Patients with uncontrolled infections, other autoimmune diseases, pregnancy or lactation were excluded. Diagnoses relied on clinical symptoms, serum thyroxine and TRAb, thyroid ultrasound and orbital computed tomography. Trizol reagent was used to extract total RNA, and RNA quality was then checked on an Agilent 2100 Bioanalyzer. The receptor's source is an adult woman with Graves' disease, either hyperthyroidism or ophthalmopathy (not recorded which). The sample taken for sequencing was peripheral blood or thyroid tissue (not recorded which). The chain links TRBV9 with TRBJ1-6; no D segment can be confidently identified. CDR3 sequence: CASTLGGNSPLHF. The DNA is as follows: TGTGCCAGCACGCTTGGCGGCAATTCACCCCTCCACTTT.